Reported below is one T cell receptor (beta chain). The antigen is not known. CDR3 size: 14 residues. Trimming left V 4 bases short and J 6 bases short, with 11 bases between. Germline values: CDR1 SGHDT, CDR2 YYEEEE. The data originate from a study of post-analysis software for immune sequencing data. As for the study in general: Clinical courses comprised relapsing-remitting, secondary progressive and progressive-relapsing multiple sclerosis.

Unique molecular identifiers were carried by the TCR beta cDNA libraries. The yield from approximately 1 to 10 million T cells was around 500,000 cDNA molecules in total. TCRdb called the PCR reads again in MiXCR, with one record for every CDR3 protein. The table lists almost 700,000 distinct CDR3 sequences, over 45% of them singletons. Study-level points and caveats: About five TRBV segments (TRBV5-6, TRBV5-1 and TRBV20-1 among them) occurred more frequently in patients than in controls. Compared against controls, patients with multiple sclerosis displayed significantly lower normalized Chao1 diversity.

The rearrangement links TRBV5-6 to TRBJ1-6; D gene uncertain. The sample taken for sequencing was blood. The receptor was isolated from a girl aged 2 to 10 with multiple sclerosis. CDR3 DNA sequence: TGTGCCAGCAGCGGGGAGCCGACTAATTCACCCCTCCACTTT. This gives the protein CASSGEPTNSPLHF.